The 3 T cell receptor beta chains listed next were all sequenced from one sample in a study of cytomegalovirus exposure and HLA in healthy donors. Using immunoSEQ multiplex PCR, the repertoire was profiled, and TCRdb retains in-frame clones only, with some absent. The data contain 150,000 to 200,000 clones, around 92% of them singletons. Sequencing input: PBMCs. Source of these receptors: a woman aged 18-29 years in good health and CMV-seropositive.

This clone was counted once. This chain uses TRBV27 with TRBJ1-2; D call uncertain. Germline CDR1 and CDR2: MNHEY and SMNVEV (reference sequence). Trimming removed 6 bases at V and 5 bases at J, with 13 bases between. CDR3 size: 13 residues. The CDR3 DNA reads TGTGCCAGCAGCTCACAAGGAGGTTATGGCTACACCTTC. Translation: CASSSQGGYGYTF.

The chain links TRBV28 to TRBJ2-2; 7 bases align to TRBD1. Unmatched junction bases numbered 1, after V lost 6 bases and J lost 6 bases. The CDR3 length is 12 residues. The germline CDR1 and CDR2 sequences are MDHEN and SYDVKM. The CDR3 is CASSQGAGELFF. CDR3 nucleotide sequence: TGTGCCAGCAGCCAGGGGGCCGGGGAGCTGTTTTTT.

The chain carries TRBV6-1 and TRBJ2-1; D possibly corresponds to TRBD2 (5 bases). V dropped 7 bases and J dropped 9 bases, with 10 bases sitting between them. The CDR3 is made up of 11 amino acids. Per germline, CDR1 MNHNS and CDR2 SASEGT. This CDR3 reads CASKAAGEQFF. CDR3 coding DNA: TGTGCCAGCAAAGCGGCAGGTGAGCAGTTCTTC.